The sample holds many counts of the clone carrying this T cell receptor (beta chain). Unique molecular identifiers were used in preparing the TCRbeta library. TCRdb recomputed calls from the PCR reads with MiXCR, one row per CDR3 protein. This sample has about 240,000 distinct CDR3 sequences, with about 23% found just once. This entry comes from a study of T-cell reconstitution after alpha-beta-depleted transplantation in children. Germline CDR1 reads SQVTM; CDR2 reads ANQGSEA. This CDR3 has 15 amino acids. The ends lost 3 bases at V and 2 bases at J; junction bases unmatched: 10. The sequence was obtained from a girl aged 2-10 years with Fanconi anemia, due to receive a stem cell transplant. This chain connects TRBV29-1 to TRBJ2-7, with 7 nucleotides matching TRBD1. The sequences come from PBMCs, collected before TCRalphabeta/CD19-depleted stem cell transplant. CDR3 loop: CSVDSRDSATYEQYF. DNA of the CDR3: TGCAGCGTTGATAGCCGGGACAGTGCCACCTACGAGCAGTACTTC.